The present TCR beta chain was sequenced within a study of OX40 agonist ivuxolimab in advanced cancers. The wider study: Previous treatment with anti-PD-1, anti-PD-L1 or anti-CTLA-4 therapy was allowed; over 35% had received some. Broader study findings: The average count of expanded clones was higher among CD8+ T cells than among CD4+.

Points on this clone: What it binds is unknown.

Repertoires were generated with immunoSEQ multiplex PCR, while TCRdb's copy carries only in-frame clones and drops some. The repertoire holds fewer than 30,000 clones, with roughly 92% as singletons. This receptor was obtained from an adult with an advanced solid tumor such as melanoma, head and neck, liver or kidney cancer. The material sequenced was CD4+ or CD8+ T cells sorted from blood, taken in a trial of the OX40 agonist ivuxolimab.

The CDR3 coding sequence is TGCGCCAGCAGCTACCGGGACTCGACCTACAATGAGCAGTTCTTC. It yields the protein CASSYRDSTYNEQFF. This chain connects TRBV4-3 to TRBJ2-1; D is perhaps TRBD2 (6 bases). Germline V gene lookup returns CDR1 LGHNA and CDR2 YSLEER. The CDR3 has 15 amino acids. Trimming pared 5 bases from V and 2 bases from J, leaving 13 bases between.